This paragraph reports one TCR beta chain. This sample was included in a study of Ad26.COV2.S vaccination and SARS-CoV-2 variants. Study-level information: Within the COV1001 Ad26.COV2.S trial arm, the donor was enrolled. By the intramuscular route, Ad26.COV2.S was given once, or twice 56 days apart.

The germline V gene encodes CDR1 MNHEY and CDR2 SVGAGI. The CDR3 has 14 amino acids. V trimming: 6 bases; J trimming: 5 bases; junction bases outside the gene matches: 6. Specified treatment: about 20 received Ad26.COV2.S at low or high dose, single or two shots; a few received placebo; per-sample allocation not given. After the first vaccine or placebo injection, samples were drawn on day 63. Boston provided a donor who was an adult aged 18-55 years. As its vector, the vaccine had Ad26, which expressed Wuhan-strain SARS-CoV-2 spike. The method was immunoSEQ multiplex PCR; TCRdb's version includes in-frame clones alone and lacks a portion of them. The sample carries around 250,000 clones, approximately 88% recorded once.

The receptor comes from a person aged 18-60 years who received the Ad26.COV2.S COVID-19 vaccine or a placebo. The chain employs TRBV6-5 and TRBJ1-4; 7 bases align to TRBD1. The sample was peripheral blood, taken in a trial of Ad26.COV2.S vaccine versus placebo. In nucleotides, the CDR3 is TGTGCCAGCAGACCGACAGGGAGGAATGAAAAACTGTTTTTT. It codes for CASRPTGRNEKLFF.